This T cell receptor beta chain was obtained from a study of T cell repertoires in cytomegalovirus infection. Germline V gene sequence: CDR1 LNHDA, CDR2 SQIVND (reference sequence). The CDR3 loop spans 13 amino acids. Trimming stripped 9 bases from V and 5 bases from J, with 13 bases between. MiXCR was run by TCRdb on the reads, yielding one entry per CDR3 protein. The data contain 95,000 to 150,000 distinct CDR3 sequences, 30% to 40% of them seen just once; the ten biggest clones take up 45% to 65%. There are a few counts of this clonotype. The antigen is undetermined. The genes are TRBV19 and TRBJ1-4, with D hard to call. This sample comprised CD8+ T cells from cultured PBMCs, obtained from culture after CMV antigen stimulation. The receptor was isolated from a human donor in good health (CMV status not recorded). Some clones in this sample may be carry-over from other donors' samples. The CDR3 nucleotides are TGTGCCAGCCAGACGGGATGGAATGAAAAACTGTTTTTT. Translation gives CASQTGWNEKLFF.